The entry that follows covers one T cell receptor (beta chain) sequence. Its antigen is unidentified. Given a much more abundant clone one base away, this may be a read error. The record originates from a study of regulatory T cells in long-lasting Graves disease. Study-wide points: Newly diagnosed Graves' patients exceeded persistent ones in TCR diversity.

Time point in this sample: newly diagnosed GD, antithyroid drugs for less than 3 months. RNA from PBMCs was the source of the TCR library. Arm-PCR with iRepertoire HTBI primers amplified the CDR3 regions for these TCR beta libraries. MiXCR, applied by TCRdb to the multiplex PCR reads, yields one record per CDR3 protein. Among about 320,000 distinct CDR3 sequences listed, 15% to 20% were seen once. This receptor was taken from a female donor with Graves disease. The starting material was peripheral blood mononuclear cells (PBMCs), obtained at new diagnosis, from a patient treated with antithyroid drugs.

The CDR3 sequence is CTSSRTQGEDTQYF. CDR3 nucleotides: TGTACCAGCTCACGGACCCAGGGGGAAGATACGCAGTATTTT. This chain links TRBV18 with TRBJ2-3; 7 bases align to TRBD1. Germline-derived CDR1 and CDR2 are KGHSH and LQKENI. CDR3 length: 14 residues.